The present entry profiles one T cell receptor beta chain with its context. The antigen it binds to is not known. A far more abundant clone sits one base away, making this likely a read error. The sample originates from a study of low-dose radiotherapy and immunotherapy resistance in tumors (dated by TCRdb to between 2021 and 2023). Notes on the research overall: In Cohort 1, 0.5 Gy per fraction was delivered every 2 weeks, and a total PTV dose of 6.5 Gy was prescribed. Starting on cycle 1 day 1, patients took 300 mg of aspirin by mouth once daily for four cycles. Eight patients were included in the translational analysis, namely three from the first dose cohort plus the first five from the second dose cohort. In Cohort 2, 1 Gy per fraction was delivered every two weeks, for a total of 13 Gy over 26 weeks. Randomization of trial participants into treatment groups was not performed. Patients were given nivolumab as a 240 mg flat dose every two weeks and ipilimumab at 1 mg/kg every six weeks, with both drugs delivered intravenously. Cyclophosphamide 200 mg/m2 was administered intravenously every two weeks, one day before each radiation and immunotherapy administration.

The sample's time point label is to be understood as: before trial treatment. Donors were enrolled in RACIN, a single-arm phase I dose-escalation trial in which nivolumab, ipilimumab, aspirin, low-dose cyclophosphamide and low-dose radiotherapy were combined. To be eligible, a patient needed to have an advanced solid tumor that was TIL-negative. Sequencing was performed on an Illumina HiSeq 2500. First-strand cDNA was synthesized using Superscript III and a set of TRAV- and TRBV-specific primers, so that both TCRalpha and TCRbeta chains were covered. TCRs were amplified with Phusion for 20 PCR cycles, with a constant-region primer paired with the adapter attached to the V primers. Amplification of the isolated mRNA was done with the MessageAmp II aRNA Amplification Kit, which involved a 16-hour in vitro transcription at 37 degrees C. mRNA for TCR sequencing was isolated with the Dynabeads mRNA DIRECT Purification Kit. Indexed Illumina adapters were added in a second Phusion PCR of approximately 25 cycles, after which AMPure XP beads were used to purify the products. The original pipeline was this. Custom Perl scripts were used to pool TCR sequences that encoded the same protein, to remove out-of-frame sequences, and to calculate the abundance of each clonotype. TCR sequences supported by only a single read were excluded from analysis. Repertoire metrics included Shannon entropy, Gini index, clonality, richness, and frequency of TCRs shared between repertoires. Starting from the raw public reads, TCRdb applied fastp trimming at Q25, assembled clones with MiXCR and retained in-frame beta chains. Each CDR3 protein gets just one entry, which takes the most common genes and DNA from the rows behind it. These V and J calls originate from TCRdb's pipeline instead of the authors' own analysis. The sample table holds 60,000 to 90,000 distinct CDR3 sequences, of which roughly 30% were seen once. The ten biggest clones cover roughly 11% of the sample.

The TCR originated in a female donor with ovarian cancer. The starting material was PBMCs, obtained before treatment.

The bases read TGTGCCAGCAGTCCCATGGGACTAGCGGGAAATGAGCAGTACTTC. It specifies CASSPMGLAGNEQYF. The receptor chain draws on TRBV27 and TRBJ2-7; TRBD2 lines up with 13 middle nucleotides. The germline V and J ends show losses of 5 bases and 7 bases respectively, and no gene match explains 8 bases of the junction. CDR1 and CDR2 were assigned from the germline V gene (reference sequence) as MNHEY and SMNVEV. Including cysteine and phenylalanine, the CDR3 has 15 amino acids. Only CDR3 DNA is held: 45 bases, read in frame from base 1.